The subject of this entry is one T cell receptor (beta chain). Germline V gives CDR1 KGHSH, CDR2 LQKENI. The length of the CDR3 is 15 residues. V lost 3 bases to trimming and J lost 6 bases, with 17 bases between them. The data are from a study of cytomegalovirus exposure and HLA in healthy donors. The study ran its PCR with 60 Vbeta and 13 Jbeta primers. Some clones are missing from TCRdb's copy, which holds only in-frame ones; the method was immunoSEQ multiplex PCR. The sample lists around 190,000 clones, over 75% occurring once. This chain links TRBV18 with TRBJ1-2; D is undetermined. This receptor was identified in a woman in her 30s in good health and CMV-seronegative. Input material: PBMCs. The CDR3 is CASSPSVEGPHGYTF. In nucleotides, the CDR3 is TGTGCCAGCTCACCGTCCGTCGAGGGCCCTCATGGCTACACCTTC.